This T cell receptor (beta chain) was identified during a study of blood T cells in healthy people across ages. The CDR3 is 17 residues long. CDR1 and CDR2 (germline): MNHEY, SVGAGI. The ends lost 6 bases at V and 2 bases at J; junction bases unmatched: 11. The count of this clonotype is one. Its specificity is unknown. Primers used in a second PCR of roughly 6 to 12 cycles were a sample-barcoded 5' primer and a J-beta primer mix. The template-switch adaptor was a 5' adaptor with 12 random nucleotides. It tagged each cDNA molecule. Samples each returned at least 2.5 million CDR3-containing paired-end reads. TCRdb itself ran the 5' RACE reads through MiXCR, one entry per CDR3 protein. The sample lists 2 million or so distinct CDR3 sequences, about 50% occurring once. Every sample yielded at least 6.5 million isolated PBMCs. General study results and limits: Among long-lived donors, naive CD4+ cells were more numerous and diversity higher than in aged donors.

The sequence was obtained from a middle-aged woman in good health. This chain links TRBV6-5 with TRBJ2-1, with 9 nucleotides matching TRBD2. The sequencing input was blood. DNA for the CDR3: TGTGCCAGCAGGTTATCGGGACTAGCCGGTACCTACAATGAGCAGTTCTTC. It codes for CASRLSGLAGTYNEQFF.